A single T cell receptor (beta chain) is shown here with its context. Its specificity is unknown. The data stem from a study of cytomegalovirus exposure and HLA in healthy donors. Study-level information: A prior analysis found about 120 million unique TCR beta sequences from around 200 million T cells. Study findings and constraints: Among donors in an Asian-associated ancestry cluster, a later analysis reportedly found fewer N-insertions than the roughly 610-donor mean.

The CDR3 covers 13 residues. Trimming shortened V by 5 bases and J by 1 base, and 8 bases separated the two germline ends. Germline assignment: CDR1 SGHDT and CDR2 YYEEEE. PCR amplification relied on 60 Vbeta primers (plus 13 Jbeta primers). Method: immunoSEQ multiplex PCR; TCRdb's copy keeps in-frame clones and lacks some. This specimen shows about 79,000 clones; the ten leading clones hold 4.6%. V gene TRBV5-6 combines with J gene TRBJ2-3; D is unresolved. This TCR came from a man aged 30-40 years in good health and CMV-seronegative. The sample taken for sequencing was PBMCs. The CDR3 protein is CASSYSGTDTQYF. Written as DNA, the CDR3 is TGTGCCAGCAGTTACAGTGGCACAGATACGCAGTATTTT.